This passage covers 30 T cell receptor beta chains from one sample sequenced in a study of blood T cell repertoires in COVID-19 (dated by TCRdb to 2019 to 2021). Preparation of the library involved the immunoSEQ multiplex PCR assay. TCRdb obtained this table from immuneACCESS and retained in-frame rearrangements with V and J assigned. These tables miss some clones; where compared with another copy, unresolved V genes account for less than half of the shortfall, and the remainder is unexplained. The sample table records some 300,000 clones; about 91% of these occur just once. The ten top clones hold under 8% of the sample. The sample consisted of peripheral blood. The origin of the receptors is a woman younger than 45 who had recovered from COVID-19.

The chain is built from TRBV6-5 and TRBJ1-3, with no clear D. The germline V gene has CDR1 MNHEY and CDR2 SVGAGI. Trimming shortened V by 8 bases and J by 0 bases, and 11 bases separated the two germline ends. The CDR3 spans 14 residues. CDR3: CASLEHHSGNTIYF. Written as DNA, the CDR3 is TGTGCCAGCCTGGAGCACCACTCTGGAAACACCATATATTTT.

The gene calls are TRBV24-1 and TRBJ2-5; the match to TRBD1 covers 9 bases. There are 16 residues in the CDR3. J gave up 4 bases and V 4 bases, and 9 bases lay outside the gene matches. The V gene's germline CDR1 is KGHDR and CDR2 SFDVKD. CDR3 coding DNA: TGTGCCACCAGTGAGACTGGGACAGGGAAGGCAGAGACCCAGTACTTC. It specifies CATSETGTGKAETQYF.

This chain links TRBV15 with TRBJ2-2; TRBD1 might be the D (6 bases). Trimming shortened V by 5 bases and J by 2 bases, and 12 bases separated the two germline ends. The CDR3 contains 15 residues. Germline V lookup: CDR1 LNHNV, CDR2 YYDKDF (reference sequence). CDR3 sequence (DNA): TGTGCCACCAGCTTAACAGGGTTTAACACCGGGGAGCTGTTTTTT. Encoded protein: CATSLTGFNTGELFF.

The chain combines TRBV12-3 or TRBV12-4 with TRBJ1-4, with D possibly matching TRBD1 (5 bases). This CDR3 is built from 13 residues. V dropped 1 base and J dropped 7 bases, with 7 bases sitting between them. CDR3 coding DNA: TGTGCCAGCAGTTTAGAGACAGTTGAAAAACTGTTTTTT. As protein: CASSLETVEKLFF.

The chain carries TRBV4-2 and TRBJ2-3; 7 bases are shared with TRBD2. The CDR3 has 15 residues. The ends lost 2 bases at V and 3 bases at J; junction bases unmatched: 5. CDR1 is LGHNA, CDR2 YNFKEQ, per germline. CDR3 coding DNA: TGTGCCAGCAGCCAATTCCGGGAGGCGACAGATACGCAGTATTTT. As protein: CASSQFREATDTQYF.

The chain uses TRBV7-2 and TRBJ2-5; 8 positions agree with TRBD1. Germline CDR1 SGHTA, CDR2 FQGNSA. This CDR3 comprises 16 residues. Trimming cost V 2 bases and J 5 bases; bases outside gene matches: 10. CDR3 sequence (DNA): TGTGCCAGCAGCTTAAATGTCAGGGGGCGAGGGGAGACCCAGTACTTC. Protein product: CASSLNVRGRGETQYF.

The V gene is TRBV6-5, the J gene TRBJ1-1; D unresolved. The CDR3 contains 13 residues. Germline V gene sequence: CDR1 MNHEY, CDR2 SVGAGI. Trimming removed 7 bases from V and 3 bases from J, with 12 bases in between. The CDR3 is CASTNGRYTEAFF. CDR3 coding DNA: TGTGCCAGCACCAATGGGAGATACACTGAAGCTTTCTTT.

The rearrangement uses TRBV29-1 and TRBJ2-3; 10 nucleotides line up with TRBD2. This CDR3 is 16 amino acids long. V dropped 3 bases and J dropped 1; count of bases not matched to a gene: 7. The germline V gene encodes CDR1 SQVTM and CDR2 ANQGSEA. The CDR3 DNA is TGCAGCGTTGACCTAGCGGGGGCCCTTGGCACAGATACGCAGTATTTT. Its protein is CSVDLAGALGTDTQYF.

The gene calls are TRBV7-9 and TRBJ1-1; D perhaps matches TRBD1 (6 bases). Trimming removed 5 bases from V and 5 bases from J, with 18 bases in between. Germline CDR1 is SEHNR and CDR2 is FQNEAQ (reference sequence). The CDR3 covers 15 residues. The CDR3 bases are TGTGCCAGCAGCATCTCAGGGGCCGGAGGTACTGAAGCTTTCTTT. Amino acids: CASSISGAGGTEAFF.

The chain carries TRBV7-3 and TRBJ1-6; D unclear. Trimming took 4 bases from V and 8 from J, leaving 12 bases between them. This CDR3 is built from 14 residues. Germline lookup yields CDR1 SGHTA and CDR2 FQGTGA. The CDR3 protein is CASSSGEQHSPLHF. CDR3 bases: TGTGCCAGCAGCTCCGGCGAACAGCATTCACCCCTCCACTTT.

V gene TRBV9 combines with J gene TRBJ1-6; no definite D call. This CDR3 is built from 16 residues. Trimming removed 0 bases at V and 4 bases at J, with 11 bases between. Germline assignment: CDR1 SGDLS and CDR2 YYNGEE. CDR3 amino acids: CASSVGVDTYNSPLHF. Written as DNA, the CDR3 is TGTGCCAGCAGCGTAGGTGTAGACACGTATAATTCACCCCTCCACTTT.

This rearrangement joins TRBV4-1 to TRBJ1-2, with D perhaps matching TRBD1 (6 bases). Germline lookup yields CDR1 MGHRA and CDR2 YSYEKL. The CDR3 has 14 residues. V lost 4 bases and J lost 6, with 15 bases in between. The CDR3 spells CASSPMVGGHGYTF. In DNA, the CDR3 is TGCGCCAGCAGCCCGATGGTAGGGGGACATGGCTACACCTTC.

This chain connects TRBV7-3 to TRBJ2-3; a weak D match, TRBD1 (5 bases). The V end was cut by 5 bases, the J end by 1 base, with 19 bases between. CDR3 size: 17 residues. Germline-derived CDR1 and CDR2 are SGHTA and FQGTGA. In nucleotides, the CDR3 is TGTGCCAGCAGCCGTACAGGACCCGCAACTGGCACAGATACGCAGTATTTT. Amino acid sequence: CASSRTGPATGTDTQYF.

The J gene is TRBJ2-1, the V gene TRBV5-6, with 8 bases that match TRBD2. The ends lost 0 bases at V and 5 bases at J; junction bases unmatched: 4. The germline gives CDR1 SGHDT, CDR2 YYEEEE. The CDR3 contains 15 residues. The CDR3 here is CASSLGLARDNEQFF. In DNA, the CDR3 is TGTGCCAGCAGCTTGGGACTAGCGCGGGACAATGAGCAGTTCTTC.

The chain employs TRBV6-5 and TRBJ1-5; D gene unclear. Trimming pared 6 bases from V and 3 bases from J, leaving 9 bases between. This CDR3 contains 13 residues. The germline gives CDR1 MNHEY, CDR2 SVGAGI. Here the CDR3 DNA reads TGTGCCAGCAGCGCGGGTGTCAATCAGCCCCAGCATTTT. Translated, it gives CASSAGVNQPQHF.

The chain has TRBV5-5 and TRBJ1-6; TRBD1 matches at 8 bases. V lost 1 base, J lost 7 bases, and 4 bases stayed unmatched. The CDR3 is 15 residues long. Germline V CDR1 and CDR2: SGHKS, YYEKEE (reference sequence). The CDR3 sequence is CASSLPQGANSPLHF. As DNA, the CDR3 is TGTGCCAGCAGCTTGCCGCAGGGGGCCAATTCACCCCTCCACTTT.

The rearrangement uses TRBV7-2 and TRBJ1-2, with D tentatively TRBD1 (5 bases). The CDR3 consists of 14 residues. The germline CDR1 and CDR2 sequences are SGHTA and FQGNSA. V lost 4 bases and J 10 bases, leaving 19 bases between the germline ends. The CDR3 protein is CASSSRPSGTAYTF. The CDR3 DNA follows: TGTGCCAGCAGCTCGCGACCCAGCGGGACTGCCTACACCTTC.

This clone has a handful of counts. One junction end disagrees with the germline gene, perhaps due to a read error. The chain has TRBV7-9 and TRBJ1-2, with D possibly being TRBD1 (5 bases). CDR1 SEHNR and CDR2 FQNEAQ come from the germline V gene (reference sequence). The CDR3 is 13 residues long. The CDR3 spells CASSLVGTGGFDF. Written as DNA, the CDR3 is TGTGCCAGCAGCTTAGTAGGGACGGGAGGATTCGACTTC.

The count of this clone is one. The CDR3 spells CASSQIWTGGETQYF. CDR3 bases: TGTGCCAGCAGCCAAATTTGGACAGGGGGAGAGACCCAGTACTTC. The chain carries TRBV7-9 and TRBJ2-5; 10 bases match TRBD1. There are 15 residues in the CDR3. With 5 bases clipped from V and 4 bases from J, the junction kept 7 bases outside the gene matches. Germline CDR1 and CDR2: SEHNR and FQNEAQ (reference sequence).

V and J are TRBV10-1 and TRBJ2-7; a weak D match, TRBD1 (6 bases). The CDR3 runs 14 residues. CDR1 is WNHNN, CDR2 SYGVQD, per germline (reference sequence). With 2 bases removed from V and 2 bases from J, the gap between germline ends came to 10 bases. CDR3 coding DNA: TGCGCCAGCAGTGAGAGTGGGACAACCTACGAGCAGTACTTC. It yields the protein CASSESGTTYEQYF.

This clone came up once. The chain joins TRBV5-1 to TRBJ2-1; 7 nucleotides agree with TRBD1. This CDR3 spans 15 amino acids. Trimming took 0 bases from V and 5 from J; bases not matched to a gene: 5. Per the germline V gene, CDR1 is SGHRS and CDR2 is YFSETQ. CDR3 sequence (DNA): TGCGCCAGCAGCTTGGTCACAGGGGACCACAATGAGCAGTTCTTC. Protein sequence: CASSLVTGDHNEQFF.

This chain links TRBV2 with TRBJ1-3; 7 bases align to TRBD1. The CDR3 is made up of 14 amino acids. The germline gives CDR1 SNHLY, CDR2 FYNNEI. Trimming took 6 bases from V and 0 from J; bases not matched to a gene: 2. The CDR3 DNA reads TGTGCCAGCAGCGGGACAGCCTCTGGAAACACCATATATTTT. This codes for CASSGTASGNTIYF. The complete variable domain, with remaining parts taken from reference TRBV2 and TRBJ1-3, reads EPEVTQTPSHQVTQMGQEVILRCVPISNHLYFYWYRQILGQKVEFLVSFYNNEISEKSEIFDDQFSVERPDGSNFTLKIRSTKLEDSAMYFCASSGTASGNTIYFGEGSWLTVV.

The CDR3 sequence is CASSLGQGFGYTF. Written as DNA, the CDR3 is TGTGCCAGCAGCTTAGGGCAGGGGTTTGGCTACACCTTC. The chain carries TRBV7-9 and TRBJ1-2, with D perhaps TRBD1 (6 bases). The germline V and J ends were trimmed by 1 base and 7 bases, with 10 bases remaining between them. The CDR3 consists of 13 residues. CDR1 is SEHNR, CDR2 FQNEAQ, per germline (reference sequence).

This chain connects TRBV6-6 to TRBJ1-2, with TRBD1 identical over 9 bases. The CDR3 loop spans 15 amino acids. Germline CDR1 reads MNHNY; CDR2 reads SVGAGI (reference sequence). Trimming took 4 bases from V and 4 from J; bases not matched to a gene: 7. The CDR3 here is CASSFRTGETYGYTF. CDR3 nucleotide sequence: TGTGCCAGCAGTTTCAGGACAGGGGAGACCTATGGCTACACCTTC.

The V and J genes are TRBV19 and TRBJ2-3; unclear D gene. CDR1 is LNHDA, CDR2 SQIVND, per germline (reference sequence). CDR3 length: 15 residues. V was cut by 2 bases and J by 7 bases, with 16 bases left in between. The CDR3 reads CASSILHTQINTQYF. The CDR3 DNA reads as TGTGCCAGTAGTATATTACATACACAGATCAATACGCAGTATTTT.

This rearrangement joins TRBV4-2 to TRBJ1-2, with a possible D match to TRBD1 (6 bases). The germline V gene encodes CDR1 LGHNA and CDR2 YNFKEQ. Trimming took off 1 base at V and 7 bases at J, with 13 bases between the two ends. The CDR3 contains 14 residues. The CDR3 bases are TGTGCCAGCAGCCAAGCAGGGGATGCGGGTGGCTACACCTTC. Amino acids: CASSQAGDAGGYTF.

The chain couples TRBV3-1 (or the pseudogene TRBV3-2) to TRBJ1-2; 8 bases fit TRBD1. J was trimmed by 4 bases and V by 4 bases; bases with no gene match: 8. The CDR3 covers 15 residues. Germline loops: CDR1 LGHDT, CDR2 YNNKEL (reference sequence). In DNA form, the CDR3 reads TGTGCCAGCAGCCCTACGGACAGGGAGGTCTATGGCTACACCTTC. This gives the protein CASSPTDREVYGYTF.

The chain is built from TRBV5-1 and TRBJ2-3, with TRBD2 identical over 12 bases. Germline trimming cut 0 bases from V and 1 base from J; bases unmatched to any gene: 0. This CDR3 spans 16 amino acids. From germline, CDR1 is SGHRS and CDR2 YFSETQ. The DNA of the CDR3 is TGCGCCAGCAGCTTGGGACTAGCGGGGGGCACAGATACGCAGTATTTT. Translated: CASSLGLAGGTDTQYF.

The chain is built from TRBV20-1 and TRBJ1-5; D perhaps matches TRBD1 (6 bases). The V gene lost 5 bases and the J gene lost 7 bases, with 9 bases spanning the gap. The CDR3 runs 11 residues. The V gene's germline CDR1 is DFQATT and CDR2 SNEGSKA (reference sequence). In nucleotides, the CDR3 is TGCAGTGCTGGGGGGGCCCAGCCCCAGCATTTT. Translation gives CSAGGAQPQHF.

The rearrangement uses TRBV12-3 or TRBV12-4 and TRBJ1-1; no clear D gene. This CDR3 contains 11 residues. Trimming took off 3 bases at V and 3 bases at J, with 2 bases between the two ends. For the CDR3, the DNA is TGTGCCAGCAGTTTCGACACTGAAGCTTTCTTT. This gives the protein CASSFDTEAFF.